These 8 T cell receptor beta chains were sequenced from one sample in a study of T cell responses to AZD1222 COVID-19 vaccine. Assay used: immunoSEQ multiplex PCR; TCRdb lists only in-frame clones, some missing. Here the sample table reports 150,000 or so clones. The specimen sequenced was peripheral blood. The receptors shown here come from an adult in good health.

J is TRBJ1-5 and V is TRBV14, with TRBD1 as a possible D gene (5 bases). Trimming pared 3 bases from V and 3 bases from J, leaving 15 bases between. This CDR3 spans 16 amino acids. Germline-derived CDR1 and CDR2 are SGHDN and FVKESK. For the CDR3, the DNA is TGTGCCAGCAGCCAGGTTTTAGGCAGGGCCAATCAGCCCCAGCATTTT. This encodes CASSQVLGRANQPQHF.

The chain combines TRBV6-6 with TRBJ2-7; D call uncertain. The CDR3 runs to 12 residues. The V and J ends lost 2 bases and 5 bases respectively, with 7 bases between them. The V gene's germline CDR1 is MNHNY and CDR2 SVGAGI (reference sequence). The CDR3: CASSYRTDEQYF. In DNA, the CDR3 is TGTGCCAGCAGTTACCGGACCGACGAGCAGTACTTC.

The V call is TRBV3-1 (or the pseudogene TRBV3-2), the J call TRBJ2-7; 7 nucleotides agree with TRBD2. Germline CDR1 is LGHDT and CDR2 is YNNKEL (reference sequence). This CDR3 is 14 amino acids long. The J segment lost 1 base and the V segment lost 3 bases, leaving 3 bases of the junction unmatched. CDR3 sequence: CASSHVGGSYEQYF. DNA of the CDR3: TGTGCCAGCAGCCATGTGGGGGGGTCCTACGAGCAGTACTTC.

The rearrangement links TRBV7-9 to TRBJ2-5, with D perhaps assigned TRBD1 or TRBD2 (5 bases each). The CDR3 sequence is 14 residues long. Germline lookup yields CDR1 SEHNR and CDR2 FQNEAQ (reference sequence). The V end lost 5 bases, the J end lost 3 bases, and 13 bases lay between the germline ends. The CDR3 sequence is CASSHRDAEETQYF. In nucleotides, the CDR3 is TGTGCCAGCAGCCACCGGGACGCCGAAGAGACCCAGTACTTC.

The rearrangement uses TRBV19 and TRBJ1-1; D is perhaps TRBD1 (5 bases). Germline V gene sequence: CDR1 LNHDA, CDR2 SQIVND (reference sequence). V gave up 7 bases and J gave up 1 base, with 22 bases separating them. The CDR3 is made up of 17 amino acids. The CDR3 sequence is CASTNLKRGGKNTEAFF. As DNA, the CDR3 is TGTGCCAGTACCAACCTCAAGAGGGGCGGAAAGAACACTGAAGCTTTCTTT.

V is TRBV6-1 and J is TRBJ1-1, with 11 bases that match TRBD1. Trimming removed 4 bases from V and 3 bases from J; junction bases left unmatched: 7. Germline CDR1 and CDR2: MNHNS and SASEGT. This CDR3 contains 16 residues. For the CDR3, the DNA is TGTGCCAGCAGTGGTGGACAGGGGGCTTTTTACACTGAAGCTTTCTTT. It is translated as CASSGGQGAFYTEAFF.

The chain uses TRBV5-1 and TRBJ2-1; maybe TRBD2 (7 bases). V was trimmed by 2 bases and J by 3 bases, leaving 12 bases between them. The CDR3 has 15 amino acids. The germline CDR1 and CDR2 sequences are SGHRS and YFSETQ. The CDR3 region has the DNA TGCGCCAGCAGCTTTGACGGGGGGCTCTACAATGAGCAGTTCTTC. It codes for CASSFDGGLYNEQFF.

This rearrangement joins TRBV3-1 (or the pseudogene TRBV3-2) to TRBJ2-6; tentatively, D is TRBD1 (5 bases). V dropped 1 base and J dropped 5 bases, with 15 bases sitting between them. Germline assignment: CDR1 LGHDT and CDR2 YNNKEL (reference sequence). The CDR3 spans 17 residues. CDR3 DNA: TGTGCCAGCAGCCAAGTGGGTATAGCAGGGTGGGCCAACGTCCTGACTTTC. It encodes CASSQVGIAGWANVLTF.